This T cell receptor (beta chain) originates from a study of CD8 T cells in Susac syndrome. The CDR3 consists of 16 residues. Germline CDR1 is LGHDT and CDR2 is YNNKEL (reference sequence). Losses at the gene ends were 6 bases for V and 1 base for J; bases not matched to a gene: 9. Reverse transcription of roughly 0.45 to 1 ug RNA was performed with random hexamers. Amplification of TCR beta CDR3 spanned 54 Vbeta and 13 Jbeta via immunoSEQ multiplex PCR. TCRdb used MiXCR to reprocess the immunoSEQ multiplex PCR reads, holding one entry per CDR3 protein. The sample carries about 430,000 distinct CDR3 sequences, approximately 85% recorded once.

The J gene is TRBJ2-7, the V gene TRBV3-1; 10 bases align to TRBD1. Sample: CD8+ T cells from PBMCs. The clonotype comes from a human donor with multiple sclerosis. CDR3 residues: CASSQKGGQGSYEQYF. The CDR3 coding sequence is TGTGCCAGCAGTCAAAAAGGGGGACAGGGGTCCTACGAGCAGTACTTC.